This T cell receptor (beta chain) comes out of a study of blood T cells in healthy people across ages. V was trimmed by 2 bases and J by 13 bases, leaving 18 bases between them. This CDR3 spans 13 amino acids. CDR1 is SQVTM and CDR2 is ANQGSEA in the germline V gene. This clonotype turned up a few times. Using a J-beta primer mix together with a sample-barcoded 5' primer, a second PCR was run for about 6 to 11 cycles. TCRdb re-called the 5' RACE reads through MiXCR, storing one row per CDR3 protein. The data contain some 860,000 distinct CDR3 sequences, approximately 53% of them singletons. This receptor was obtained from a man in his forties in good health. The chain uses TRBV29-1 and TRBJ2-1; no reliable D call. Sequenced material: blood. This chain's CDR3 is CSVELLGIRIQFF. The DNA for the CDR3 is TGCAGCGTTGAACTGTTAGGCATCCGGATACAGTTCTTC.